One and the same sample provided the 3 T cell receptor beta chains below, sequenced in a study of T cells in women clearing cervical HPV infection. Profiling relied on immunoSEQ multiplex PCR, and the TCRdb table lists in-frame clones only, not all of them. This table holds fewer than 30,000 clones. Sequencing used blood buffy coat. The receptors shown here come from a woman between 18 and 75 years old with a cervical HPV16 infection that either progressed to CIN3+ or cleared (not recorded which).

Comment on this clone: The read is 3 residues too short to cover the CDR3 end, so that end is filled in from the germline J gene. V gene TRBV12-3 or TRBV12-4 combines with J gene TRBJ2-3; 7 positions agree with TRBD2. The CDR3 contains 16 residues. After removal of 5 bases from V and 1 base from J, the junction contained 9 bases not matched to a gene. CDR3 bases read: TGTGCCAGCAGTCCGCGGGGCACTAGCGGCACAGATACG. This gives the protein CASSPRGTSGTDT. The whole CDR3 sequence reads CASSPRGTSGTDTQYF.

Regarding this clone: The CDR3 is cut off 3 residues early in the read; its end comes from the germline J gene. V and J are TRBV28 and TRBJ1-1; TRBD1 might be the D (6 bases). Trimming cost V 10 bases and J 7 bases, with 10 bases left between them. The germline V gene encodes CDR1 MDHEN and CDR2 SYDVKM. The CDR3 runs 10 residues. CDR3 protein: CATDRYEAFF. The CDR3 DNA, read in part, is TGTGCCACCGACAGGTATGAA.

On this clone itself: The read ends 3 residues before the CDR3 terminus; that terminus is restored from the germline J gene. The V and J genes are TRBV10-3 and TRBJ2-7, with a weak D call TRBD1 (5 bases). Per germline, CDR1 ENHRY and CDR2 SYGVKD. Between the trimmed V and J ends, which lost 0 bases and 2 bases, there was a span of 11 bases. The CDR3 is made up of 15 amino acids. CDR3 DNA (partial): TGTGCCATCAGTGAGTCAGTAGGGGTCACCTACGAG. Translation gives CAISESVGVTYE. The CDR3 in full is CAISESVGVTYEQYF.